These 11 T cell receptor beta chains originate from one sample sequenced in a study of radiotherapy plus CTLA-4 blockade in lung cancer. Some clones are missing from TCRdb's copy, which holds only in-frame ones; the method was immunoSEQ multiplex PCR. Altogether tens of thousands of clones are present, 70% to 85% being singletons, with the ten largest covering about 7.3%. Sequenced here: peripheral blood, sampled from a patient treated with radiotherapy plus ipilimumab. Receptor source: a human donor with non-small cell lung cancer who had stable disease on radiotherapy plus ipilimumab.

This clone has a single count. CDR3 residues: CASSSPERAFF. The CDR3 nucleotides read TGTGCCAGCAGTTCACCAGAACGAGCTTTCTTT. The chain uses TRBV6-5 and TRBJ1-1; D not certain. Trimming took off 4 bases at V and 10 bases at J, with 10 bases between the two ends. The CDR3 has 11 amino acids. Germline V gene lookup returns CDR1 MNHEY and CDR2 SVGAGI.

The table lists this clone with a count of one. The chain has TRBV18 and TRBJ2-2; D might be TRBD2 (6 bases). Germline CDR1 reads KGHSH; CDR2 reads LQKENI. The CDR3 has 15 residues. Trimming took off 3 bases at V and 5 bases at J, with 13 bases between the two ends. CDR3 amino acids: CASSPLKGRTGELFF. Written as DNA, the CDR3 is TGTGCCAGCTCACCCTTGAAGGGGAGGACCGGGGAGCTGTTTTTT.

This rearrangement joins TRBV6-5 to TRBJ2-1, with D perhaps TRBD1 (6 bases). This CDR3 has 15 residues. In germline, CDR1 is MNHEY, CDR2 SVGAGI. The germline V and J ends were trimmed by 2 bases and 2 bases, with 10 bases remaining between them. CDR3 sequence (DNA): TGTGCCAGCAGTTACGAACAGGGTGCCTACAATGAGCAGTTCTTC. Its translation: CASSYEQGAYNEQFF.

In DNA form, the CDR3 reads TGTGCCAGCAGCTCCAGGGTCCAAGAGACCCAGTACTTC. Its protein product is CASSSRVQETQYF. The V and J genes are TRBV7-2 and TRBJ2-5; a possible D gene is TRBD1 (5 bases). The CDR3 runs to 13 residues. CDR1 and CDR2 (germline): SGHTA, FQGNSA. Trimming removed 4 bases at V and 1 base at J, with 7 bases between. The full variable domain, rest sourced from reference TRBV7-2 and TRBJ2-5, is GAGVSQSPSNKVTEKGKDVELRCDPISGHTALYWYRQSLGQGLEFLIYFQGNSAPDKSGLPSDRFSAERTGGSVSTLTIQRTQQEDSAVYLCASSSRVQETQYFGPGTRLLVL.

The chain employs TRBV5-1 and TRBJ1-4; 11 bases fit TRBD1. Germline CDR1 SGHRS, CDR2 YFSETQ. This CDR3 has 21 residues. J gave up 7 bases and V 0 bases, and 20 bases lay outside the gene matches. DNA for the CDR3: TGCGCCAGCAGCTTGGCCCCCGTACAAGAGTCGAGGACAGGGGGCGGTGAAAAACTGTTTTTT. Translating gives CASSLAPVQESRTGGGEKLFF.

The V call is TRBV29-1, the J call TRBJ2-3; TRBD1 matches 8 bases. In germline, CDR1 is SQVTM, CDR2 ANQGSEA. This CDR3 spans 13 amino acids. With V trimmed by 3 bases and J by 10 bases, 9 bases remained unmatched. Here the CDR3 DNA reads TGCAGCGTTGATTCCAGGGGGCTTCAGTCGCAGTATTTT. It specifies CSVDSRGLQSQYF.

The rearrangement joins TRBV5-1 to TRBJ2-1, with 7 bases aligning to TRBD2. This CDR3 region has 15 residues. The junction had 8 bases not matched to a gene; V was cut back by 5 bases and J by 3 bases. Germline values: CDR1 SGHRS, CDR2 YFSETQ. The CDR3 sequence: CASSVSGTNYNEQFF. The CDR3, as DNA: TGCGCCAGCAGTGTGAGCGGGACGAACTACAATGAGCAGTTCTTC.

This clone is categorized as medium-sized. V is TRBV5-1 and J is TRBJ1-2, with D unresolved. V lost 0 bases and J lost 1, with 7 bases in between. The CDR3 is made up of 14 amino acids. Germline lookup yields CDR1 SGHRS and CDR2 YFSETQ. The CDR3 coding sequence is TGCGCCAGCAGCTTGGACATAAGTAACTATGGCTACACCTTC. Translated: CASSLDISNYGYTF. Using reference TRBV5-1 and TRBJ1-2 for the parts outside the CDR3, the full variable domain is KAGVTQTPRYLIKTRGQQVTLSCSPISGHRSVSWYQQTPGQGLQFLFEYFSETQRNKGNFPGRFSGRQFSNSRSEMNVSTLELGDSALYLCASSLDISNYGYTFGSGTRLTVV.

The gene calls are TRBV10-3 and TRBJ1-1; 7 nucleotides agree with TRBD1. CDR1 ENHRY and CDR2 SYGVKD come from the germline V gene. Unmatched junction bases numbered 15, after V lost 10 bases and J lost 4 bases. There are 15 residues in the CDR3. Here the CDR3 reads CASSQGEGGVTEAFF. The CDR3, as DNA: TGTGCCAGCTCCCAGGGGGAAGGAGGGGTCACTGAAGCTTTCTTT.

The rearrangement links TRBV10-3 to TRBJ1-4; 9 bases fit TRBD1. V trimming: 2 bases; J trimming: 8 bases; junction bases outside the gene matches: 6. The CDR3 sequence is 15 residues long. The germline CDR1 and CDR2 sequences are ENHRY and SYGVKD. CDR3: CAISEGTGLVEKLFF. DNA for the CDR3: TGTGCCATCAGTGAGGGGACAGGGTTGGTGGAAAAACTGTTTTTT.

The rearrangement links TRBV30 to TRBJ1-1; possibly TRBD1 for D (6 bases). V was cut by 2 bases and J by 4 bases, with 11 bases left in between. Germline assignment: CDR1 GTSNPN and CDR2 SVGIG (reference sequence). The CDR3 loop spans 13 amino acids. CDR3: CAWSNRGATEAFF. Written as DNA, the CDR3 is TGTGCCTGGAGTAACCGGGGGGCCACTGAAGCTTTCTTT.